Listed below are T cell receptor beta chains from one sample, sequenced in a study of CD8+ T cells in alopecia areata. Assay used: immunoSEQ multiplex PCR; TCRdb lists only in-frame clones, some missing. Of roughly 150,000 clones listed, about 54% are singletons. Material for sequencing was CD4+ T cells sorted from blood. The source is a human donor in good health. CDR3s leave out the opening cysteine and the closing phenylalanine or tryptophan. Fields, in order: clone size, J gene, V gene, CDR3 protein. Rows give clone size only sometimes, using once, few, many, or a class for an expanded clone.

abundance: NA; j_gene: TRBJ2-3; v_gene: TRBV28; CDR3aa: ASRWTRSTDTQY
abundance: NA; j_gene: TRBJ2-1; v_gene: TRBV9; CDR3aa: ASGRRSYNEQF
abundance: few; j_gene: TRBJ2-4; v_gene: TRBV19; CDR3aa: ASGDIAKNIQY
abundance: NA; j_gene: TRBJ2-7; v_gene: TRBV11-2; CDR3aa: ASSFSLGQTYEQY
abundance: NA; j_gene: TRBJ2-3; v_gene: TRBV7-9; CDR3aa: ASSLHGDTQY
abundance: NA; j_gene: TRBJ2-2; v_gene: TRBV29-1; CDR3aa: SVRERAAGELF
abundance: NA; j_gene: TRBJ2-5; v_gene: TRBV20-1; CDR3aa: SAEETQY
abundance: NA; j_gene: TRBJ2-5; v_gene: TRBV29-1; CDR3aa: SVARRLAGEETQY
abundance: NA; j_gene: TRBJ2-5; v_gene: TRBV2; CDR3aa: ASRPLAGGLGETQY
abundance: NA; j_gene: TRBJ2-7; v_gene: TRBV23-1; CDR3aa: ASSQSGGTNQGLTYEQY
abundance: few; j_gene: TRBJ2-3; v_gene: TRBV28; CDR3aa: ASSLYAGNTDTQY
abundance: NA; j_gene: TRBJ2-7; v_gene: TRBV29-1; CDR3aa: SVAGYGHEQY
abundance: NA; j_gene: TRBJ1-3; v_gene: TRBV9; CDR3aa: ASSVEGVSGNTIY
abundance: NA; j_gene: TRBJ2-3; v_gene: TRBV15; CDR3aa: ATSRVGALPSTDTQY
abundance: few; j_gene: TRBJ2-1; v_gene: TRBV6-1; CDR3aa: ASSEAPSGYNEQF
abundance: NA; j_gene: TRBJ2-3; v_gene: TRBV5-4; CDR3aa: ASSFGPATDTQY
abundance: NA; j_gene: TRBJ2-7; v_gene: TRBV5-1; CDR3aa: ASSGGTPSGEQY
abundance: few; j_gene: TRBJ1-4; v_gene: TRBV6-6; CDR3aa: ASSFYEKLF
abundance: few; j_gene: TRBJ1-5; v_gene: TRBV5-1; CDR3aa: ASSLETDGQPQH
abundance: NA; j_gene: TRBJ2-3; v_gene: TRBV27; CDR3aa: ASSFTANTDTQY
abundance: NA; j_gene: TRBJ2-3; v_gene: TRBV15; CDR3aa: ATSPGQGAFSPDTQY
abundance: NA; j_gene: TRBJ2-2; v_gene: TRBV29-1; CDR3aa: SVVARTNTGELF
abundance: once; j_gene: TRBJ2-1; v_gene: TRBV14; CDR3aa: ASSHKGGSYNEQF
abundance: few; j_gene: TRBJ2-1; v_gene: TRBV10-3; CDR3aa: AISEDRDRTYNEQF
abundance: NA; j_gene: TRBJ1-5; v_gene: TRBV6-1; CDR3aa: ASSEFVPQH
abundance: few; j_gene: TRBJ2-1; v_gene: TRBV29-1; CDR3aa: SVVGVDWSPSYNEQF
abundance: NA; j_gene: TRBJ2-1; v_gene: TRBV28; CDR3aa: ASNGQREQF
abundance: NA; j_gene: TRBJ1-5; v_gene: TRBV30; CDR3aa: AWSVALLDQPQH
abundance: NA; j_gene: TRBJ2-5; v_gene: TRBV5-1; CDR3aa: ASSSGTGESETQY
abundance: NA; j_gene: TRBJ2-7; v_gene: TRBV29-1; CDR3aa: SVRGHHSYEQY
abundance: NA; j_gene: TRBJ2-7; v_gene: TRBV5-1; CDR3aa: ASSVGLRGGPFGEQY
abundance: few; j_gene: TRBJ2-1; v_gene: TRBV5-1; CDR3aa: ASSLLAGVSGDEQF
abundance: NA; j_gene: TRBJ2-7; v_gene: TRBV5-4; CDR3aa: ASSLEQGGSYEQY
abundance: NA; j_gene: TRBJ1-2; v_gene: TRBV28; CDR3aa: ASSPQLNYGYT
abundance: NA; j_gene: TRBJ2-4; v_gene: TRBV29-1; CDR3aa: RAAQKNIQY
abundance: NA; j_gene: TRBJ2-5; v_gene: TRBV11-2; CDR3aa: ASSLAGRTQY
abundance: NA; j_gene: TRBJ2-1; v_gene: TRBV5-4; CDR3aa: ASSSPGVSYNEQF
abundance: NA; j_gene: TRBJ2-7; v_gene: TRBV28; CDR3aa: ASSPGGGILAYEQY
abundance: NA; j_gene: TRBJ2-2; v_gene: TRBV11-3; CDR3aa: ASSLESRWPHTGELF
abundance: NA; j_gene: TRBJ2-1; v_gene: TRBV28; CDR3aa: ASSLSGLDYNEQF
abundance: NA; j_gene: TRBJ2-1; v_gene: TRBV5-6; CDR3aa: ASTWGDRGQF
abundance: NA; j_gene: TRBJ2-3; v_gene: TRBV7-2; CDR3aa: ASSDRSRGDTQY